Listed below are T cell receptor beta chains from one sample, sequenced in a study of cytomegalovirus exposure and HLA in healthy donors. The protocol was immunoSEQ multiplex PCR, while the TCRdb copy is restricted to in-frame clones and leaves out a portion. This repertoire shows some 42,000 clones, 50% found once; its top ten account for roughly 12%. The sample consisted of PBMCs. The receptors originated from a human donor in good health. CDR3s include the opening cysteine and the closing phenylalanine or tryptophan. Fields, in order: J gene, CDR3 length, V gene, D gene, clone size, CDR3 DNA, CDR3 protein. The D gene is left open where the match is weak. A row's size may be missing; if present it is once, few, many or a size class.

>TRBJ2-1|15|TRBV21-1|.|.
TGTGCCAGCAGCAACGGCGGGGTCTCCTACAATGAGCAGTTCTTC
CASSNGGVSYNEQFF
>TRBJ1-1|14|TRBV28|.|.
TGTGCCAGCAGTTTAATAGGGACACCTAGTGAAGCTTTCTTT
CASSLIGTPSEAFF
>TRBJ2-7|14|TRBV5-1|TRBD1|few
TGCGCCAGCAGCTCGGGACAGGGGGCAGCCGAGCAGTACTTC
CASSSGQGAAEQYF
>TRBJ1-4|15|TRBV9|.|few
TGTGCCAGCAGCGCCACGGGACATACTAATGAAAAACTGTTTTTT
CASSATGHTNEKLFF
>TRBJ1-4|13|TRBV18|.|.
TGTGCCAGCTCACTAGACAGTAATGAAAAACTGTTTTTT
CASSLDSNEKLFF
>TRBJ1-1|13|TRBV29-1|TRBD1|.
TGCAGCGTTGTCCAGGGGGCAGGGACTGAAGCTTTCTTT
CSVVQGAGTEAFF
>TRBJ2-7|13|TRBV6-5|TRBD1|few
TGTGCCAGCAGTTACGGGACAGGGAACGAGCAGTACTTC
CASSYGTGNEQYF
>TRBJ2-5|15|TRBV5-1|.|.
TGCGCCAGCAGCTTGGACTTACCGCAACAAGAGACCCAGTACTTC
CASSLDLPQQETQYF
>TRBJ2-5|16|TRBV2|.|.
TGTGCCAGCAGTGTTGGGTCCACAGGGTCTCAAGAGACCCAGTACTTC
CASSVGSTGSQETQYF
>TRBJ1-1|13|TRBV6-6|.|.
TGTGCCAGCAGTTTGGACTCGGCCACTGAAGCTTTCTTT
CASSLDSATEAFF
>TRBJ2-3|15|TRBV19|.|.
TGTGCCAGTAGCCATTTCAGACAGGGCACAGATACGCAGTATTTT
CASSHFRQGTDTQYF
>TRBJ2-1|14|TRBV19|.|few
TGTGCCAGTACGTGGGGGGTAGTTTCGAATGAGCAGTTCTTC
CASTWGVVSNEQFF
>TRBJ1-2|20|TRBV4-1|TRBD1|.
TGCGCCAGCAGCCAAGAACGAGGGGGGACAGGGGTTAGAAGGGGCTATGGCTACACCTTC
CASSQERGGTGVRRGYGYTF
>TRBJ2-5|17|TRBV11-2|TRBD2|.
TGTGCCAGCAGCTTAGGGGGCCAGGGCGGGGGTCAAGCGACCCAGTACTTC
CASSLGGQGGGQATQYF
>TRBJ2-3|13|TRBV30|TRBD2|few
TGTGCCTCCTTAATCGGGACTACTCATACGCAGTATTTT
CASLIGTTHTQYF
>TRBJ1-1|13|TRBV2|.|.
TGTGCCAGCAGTGAACAGCGATACACTGAAGCTTTCTTT
CASSEQRYTEAFF
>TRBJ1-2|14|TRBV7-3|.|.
TGTGCCAGCAGCTTAAGTGCACAGCCCTATGGCTACACCTTC
CASSLSAQPYGYTF
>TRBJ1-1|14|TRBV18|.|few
TGTGCCAGCTCACTTGGACGGGGGAACACTGAAGCTTTCTTT
CASSLGRGNTEAFF
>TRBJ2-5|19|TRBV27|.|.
TGTGCCAGCAGTTTATTTGGGCTACCCAGGGCGGGATCGCAAGAGACCCAGTACTTC
CASSLFGLPRAGSQETQYF
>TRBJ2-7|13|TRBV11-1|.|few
TGTGCCAGCAGCTTAGAACAGACCTACGAGCAGTACTTC
CASSLEQTYEQYF
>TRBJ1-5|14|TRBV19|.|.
TGTGCCAGTAGAGAGGCTATACGCAATCAGCCCCAGCATTTT
CASREAIRNQPQHF
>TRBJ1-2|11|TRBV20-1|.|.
TGCAGTGCTAGAGTCGAGGCTGGCTACACCTTC
CSARVEAGYTF
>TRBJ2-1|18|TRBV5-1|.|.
TGCGCCAGCAGCTTGGGATGGGGAGACCAAGGGTCCTACAATGAGCAGTTCTTC
CASSLGWGDQGSYNEQFF
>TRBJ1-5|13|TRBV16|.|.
TGTGCCAGCAGACCCACAGGGAATCAGCCCCAGCATTTT
CASRPTGNQPQHF
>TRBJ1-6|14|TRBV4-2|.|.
TGTGCCAGCAGCCAAGGGGGGGGCAGTTCACCCCTCCACTTT
CASSQGGGSSPLHF
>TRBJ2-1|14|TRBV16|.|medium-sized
TGTGCCAGCAGCCAATTGGAAGGGGACAATGAGCAGTTCTTC
CASSQLEGDNEQFF
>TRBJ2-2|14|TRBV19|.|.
TGTGCCAGTAGACTTCAGGGTTCGGCCGGGGAGCTGTTTTTT
CASRLQGSAGELFF
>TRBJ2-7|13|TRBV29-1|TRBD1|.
TGCAGCGTTGTGGGACAGGGGTACTACGAGCAGTACTTC
CSVVGQGYYEQYF
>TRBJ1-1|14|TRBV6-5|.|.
TGTGCCAGCAGTTACGCCATTACTTCCACTGAAGCTTTCTTT
CASSYAITSTEAFF
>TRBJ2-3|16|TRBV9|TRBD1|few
TGTGCCAGCAGCGACCGGGGACAGGGCCGCACAGATACGCAGTATTTT
CASSDRGQGRTDTQYF
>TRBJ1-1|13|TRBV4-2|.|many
TGTGCCAGCAGCCAAGGCGGTGGGGCGGAAGCTTTCTTT
CASSQGGGAEAFF
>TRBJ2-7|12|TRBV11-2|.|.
TGTGCCAGCAGCCTTAACTCCTACGAGCAGTACTTC
CASSLNSYEQYF
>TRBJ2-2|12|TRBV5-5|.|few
TGTGCCAGCAGAGAACGGTCCGGGGAGCTGTTTTTT
CASRERSGELFF
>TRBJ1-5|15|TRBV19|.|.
TGTGCCAGTAGTTTTAAAACGCCCTCGGGTCAGCCCCAGCATTTT
CASSFKTPSGQPQHF
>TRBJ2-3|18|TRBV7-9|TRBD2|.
TGTGCCAGCAGCCCTGGACTAGCGGGAGAACCTAGCACAGATACGCAGTATTTT
CASSPGLAGEPSTDTQYF
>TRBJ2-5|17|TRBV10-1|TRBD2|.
TGCGCCAGCAGTAACCCCGGGACTAGCGGGGGTCATGAGACCCAGTACTTC
CASSNPGTSGGHETQYF
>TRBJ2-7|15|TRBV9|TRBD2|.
TGTGCCAGCAGCCCCGGACTAGCGGTTAACTACGAGCAGTACTTC
CASSPGLAVNYEQYF
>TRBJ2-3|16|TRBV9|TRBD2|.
TGTGCCAGCAGCGTAGGTAGTAGCGGGAGCGCCGATACGCAGTATTTT
CASSVGSSGSADTQYF
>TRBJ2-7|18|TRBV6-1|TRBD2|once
TGTGCCAGCAGTGAAGCGCGTAGTGGGGGGGAGAAGTCCTACGAGCAGTACTTC
CASSEARSGGEKSYEQYF
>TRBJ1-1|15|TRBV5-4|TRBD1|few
TGTGCCAGCAGCTTGGTAGCAACAGGGGACACTGAAGCTTTCTTT
CASSLVATGDTEAFF
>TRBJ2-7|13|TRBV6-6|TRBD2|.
TGTGCCAGCAGCCGCCCGGGGGGGACCGAGCAGTACTTC
CASSRPGGTEQYF
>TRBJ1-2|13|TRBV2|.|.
TGTGCCAGCAGGGAAGAGCAGGGCTATGGCTACACCTTC
CASREEQGYGYTF
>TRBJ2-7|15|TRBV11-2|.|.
TGTGCCAGCTCCCCGTCCGGGGGTTTCTCCTACGAGCAGTACTTC
CASSPSGGFSYEQYF
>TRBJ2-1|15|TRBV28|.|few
TGTGCCAGCAGTCTCAAGCGCGACTCCTACAATGAGCAGTTCTTC
CASSLKRDSYNEQFF
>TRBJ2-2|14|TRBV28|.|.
TGTGCCAGCAGGGCCAGGGCGAACACCGGGGAGCTGTTTTTT
CASRARANTGELFF